The TCR beta chain under discussion was sequenced for a study of blood T cell repertoires in COVID-19. The CDR3 sequence is 14 residues long. Germline CDR1 and CDR2: LNHDA and SQIVND (reference sequence). V was trimmed by 11 bases and J by 3 bases, leaving 17 bases between them. Assignments of participants to cohorts depended upon their own reported clinical history. Produced via immunoSEQ multiplex PCR; TCRdb's table is partial and in-frame only. This table has 380,000 or so clones, 88% appearing once. What was sequenced was PBMCs or T cells enriched from blood (not recorded which). The V and J genes are TRBV19 and TRBJ1-5; the D is unclear. This TCR derives from a woman aged 40 to 50 with acute COVID-19. CDR3 protein: CAVTPRGNNQPQHF. In nucleotides, the CDR3 is TGTGCCGTCACGCCGCGGGGAAACAATCAGCCCCAGCATTTT.